The following is a T cell receptor (beta chain) sequence with its context. Its antigen is still unknown. The record has no base qualities; no much larger clone is one base away. CDR1 SGDLS and CDR2 YYNGEE were looked up in the germline V gene. The CDR3 runs 17 residues from the cysteine to the phenylalanine. The read is trimmed to its CDR3 DNA, 51 bases read in frame from base 1. Trimming removed 3 bases from V and 0 bases from J, leaving 13 bases between the germline ends. Genomic DNA was extracted from sorted cells for sequencing of the TCRbeta CDR3 region. The immunoSEQ Assay was used to sequence the TCRbeta CDR3 regions. Sourced from immuneACCESS, this table was stored by TCRdb with only in-frame sequences that have V and J called. A share of the clones is absent; for the studies checked, an unresolved V gene accounts for under half, and the remainder has no known explanation. For this sample there are some 66,000 clones; about 77% appear just once. The ten largest clones represent over 1.5% of the sample.

The data belong to a study of OX40 agonist ivuxolimab in advanced cancers. Notes on the research overall: Ivuxolimab was an agonistic, fully human IgG2 monoclonal antibody directed against OX40 (CD134), a costimulatory receptor. The point of sequencing TCRbeta in the periphery was to test whether ivuxolimab changed TCR sequence diversity and drove clonal T-cell expansion. Prior anti-PD-1, anti-PD-L1 or anti-CTLA-4 therapy was permitted, and checkpoint inhibitors had been received by more than 35% of dose-escalation patients. The paper describes the monotherapy dose-escalation part (N ≈ 52 patients) of the phase I trial of ivuxolimab. Partial responses occurred in three dose-escalation patients, of whom one had hepatocellular carcinoma and two had cutaneous melanoma. Among the approximately 54 dose-escalation patients, roughly 20 had hepatocellular carcinoma, approximately 15 melanoma, 9 renal cell carcinoma and 9 head and neck cancer. Intravenous ivuxolimab was administered to patients every 2 weeks at six dose levels: 0.01, 0.1, 0.3, 1.5, 3 and 10 mg/kg. In the dose-escalation cohort, roughly four fifths of patients were male, and the mean age was approximately 64 years, with a range of about 23 to 90. Beyond this particular receptor, the publication reports: Clonal expansion of both CD4+ and CD8+ blood T cells was observed from baseline to week 6 at doses 0.1 to 3.0 mg/kg. Low levels of normalized T-cell clonal expansion were also shown by some nonresponding patients. In partial responders in the 0.1-3.0 mg/kg groups, normalized peripheral clonal expansion was found to be among the lowest, especially among CD8+ T cells. Which antigens the clonally expanded peripheral T cells were specific for was not determined. After ivuxolimab, CD8+ T cells had more expanded clones than CD4+ T cells on average.

Patients with autoimmune disease history or receiving systemic immunosuppression were excluded from the trial. In every dose cohort, peripheral blood was drawn for TCR sequencing at baseline, cycle 4 day 1, and cycle 7 day 1. Samples were obtained from an open-label, multicenter, first-in-human phase I dose-escalation trial of ivuxolimab. Adults with locally advanced or metastatic melanoma, renal cell, hepatocellular, or head and neck squamous cell carcinoma were enrolled in the trial. Before TCR sequencing, CD4+ T cells and CD8+ T cells from peripheral blood were sorted into separate populations. The sequenced sample was CD4+ or CD8+ T cells sorted from blood, obtained in a trial of the OX40 agonist ivuxolimab. Recombination connected TRBV9 to TRBJ2-6; no confident D gene assignment can be made. This TCR was sampled from an adult with an advanced solid tumor such as melanoma, head and neck, liver or kidney cancer. The nucleotide sequence reads TGTGCCAGCAGCGCCACCAACCCGGCCTCTGGGGCCAACGTCCTGACTTTC. This sequence encodes CASSATNPASGANVLTF.